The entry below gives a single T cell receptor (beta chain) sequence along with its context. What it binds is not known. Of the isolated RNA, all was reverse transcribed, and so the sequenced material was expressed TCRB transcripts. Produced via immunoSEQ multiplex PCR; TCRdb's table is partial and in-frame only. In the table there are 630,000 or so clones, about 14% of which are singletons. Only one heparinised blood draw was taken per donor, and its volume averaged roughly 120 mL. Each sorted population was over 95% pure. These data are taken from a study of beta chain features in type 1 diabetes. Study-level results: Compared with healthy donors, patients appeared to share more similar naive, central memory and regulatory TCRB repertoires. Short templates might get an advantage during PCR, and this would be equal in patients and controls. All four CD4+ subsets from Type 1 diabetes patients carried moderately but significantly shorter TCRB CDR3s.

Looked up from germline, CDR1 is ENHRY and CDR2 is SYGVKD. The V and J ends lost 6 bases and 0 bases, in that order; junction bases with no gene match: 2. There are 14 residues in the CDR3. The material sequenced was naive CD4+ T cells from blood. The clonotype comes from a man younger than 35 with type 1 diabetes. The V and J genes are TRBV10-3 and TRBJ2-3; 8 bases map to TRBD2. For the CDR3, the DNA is TGTGCCATCAGCAGGACTAGCAGCACAGATACGCAGTATTTT. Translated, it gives CAISRTSSTDTQYF.